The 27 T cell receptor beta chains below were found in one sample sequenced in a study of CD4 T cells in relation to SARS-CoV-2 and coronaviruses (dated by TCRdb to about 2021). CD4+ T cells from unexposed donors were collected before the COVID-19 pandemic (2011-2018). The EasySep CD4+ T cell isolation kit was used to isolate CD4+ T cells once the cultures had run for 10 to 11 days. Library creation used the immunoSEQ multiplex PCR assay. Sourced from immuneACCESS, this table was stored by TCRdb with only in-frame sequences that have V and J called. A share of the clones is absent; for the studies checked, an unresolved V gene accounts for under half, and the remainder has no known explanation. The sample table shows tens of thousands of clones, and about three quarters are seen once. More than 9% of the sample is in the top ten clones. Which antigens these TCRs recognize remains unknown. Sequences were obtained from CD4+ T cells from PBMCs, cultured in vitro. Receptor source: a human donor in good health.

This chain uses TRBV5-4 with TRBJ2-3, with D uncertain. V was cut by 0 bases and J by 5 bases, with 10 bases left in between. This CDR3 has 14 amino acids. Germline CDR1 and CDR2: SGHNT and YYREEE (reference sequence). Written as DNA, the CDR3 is TGTGCCAGCAGCTTGGGCAGCCTTGAAGATACGCAGTATTTT. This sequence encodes CASSLGSLEDTQYF.

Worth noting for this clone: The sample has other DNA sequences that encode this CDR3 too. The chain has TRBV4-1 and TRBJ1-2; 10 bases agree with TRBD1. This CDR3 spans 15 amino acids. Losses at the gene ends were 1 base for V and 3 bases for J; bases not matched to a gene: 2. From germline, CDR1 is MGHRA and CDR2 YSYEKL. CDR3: CASSQGQGADYGYTF. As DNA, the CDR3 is TGCGCCAGCAGCCAAGGACAGGGGGCGGACTATGGCTACACCTTC.

CDR3 in DNA: TGTGCCAGCAGTGAAGCCGGGTGGGGGCGGGGCGAGCAGTACTTC. Protein: CASSEAGWGRGEQYF. The chain recombines TRBV6-1 with TRBJ2-7, with D perhaps being TRBD1 or TRBD2 (6 bases each). Looked up from germline, CDR1 is MNHNS and CDR2 is SASEGT. The CDR3 length is 15 residues. Trimming removed 0 bases at V and 6 bases at J, with 15 bases between.

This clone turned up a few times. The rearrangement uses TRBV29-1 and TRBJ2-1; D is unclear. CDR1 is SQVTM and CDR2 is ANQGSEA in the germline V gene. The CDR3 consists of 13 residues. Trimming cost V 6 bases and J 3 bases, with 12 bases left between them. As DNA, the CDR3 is TGCAGCGTACTCGCGAGCCACTACAATGAGCAGTTCTTC. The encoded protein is CSVLASHYNEQFF.

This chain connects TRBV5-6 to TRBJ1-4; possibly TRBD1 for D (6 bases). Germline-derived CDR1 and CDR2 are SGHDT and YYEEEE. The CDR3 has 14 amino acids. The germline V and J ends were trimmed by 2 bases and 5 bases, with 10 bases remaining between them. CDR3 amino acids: CASSFYRENEKLFF. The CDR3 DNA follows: TGTGCCAGCAGCTTTTACAGGGAGAATGAAAAACTGTTTTTT. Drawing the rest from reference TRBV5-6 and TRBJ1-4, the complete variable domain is DAGVTQSPTHLIKTRGQQVTLRCSPKSGHDTVSWYQQALGQGPQFIFQYYEEEERQRGNFPDRFSGHQFPNYSSELNVNALLLGDSALYLCASSFYRENEKLFFGSGTQLSVL.

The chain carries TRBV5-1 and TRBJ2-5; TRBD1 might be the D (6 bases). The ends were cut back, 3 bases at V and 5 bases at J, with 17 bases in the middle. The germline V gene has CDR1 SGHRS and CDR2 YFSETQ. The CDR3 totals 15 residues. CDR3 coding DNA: TGCGCCAGCAGCTCTAAACACAGGGCCTGGGAGACCCAGTACTTC. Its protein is CASSSKHRAWETQYF.

CDR3 loop: CASSPQALGDYGYTF. As DNA, the CDR3 is TGTGCCAGCAGCCCTCAGGCGCTCGGGGACTATGGCTACACCTTC. The chain carries TRBV5-4 and TRBJ1-2, with D unclear. Germline V CDR1 and CDR2: SGHNT, YYREEE (reference sequence). Trimming shortened V by 4 bases and J by 3 bases, and 16 bases separated the two germline ends. There are 15 residues in the CDR3.

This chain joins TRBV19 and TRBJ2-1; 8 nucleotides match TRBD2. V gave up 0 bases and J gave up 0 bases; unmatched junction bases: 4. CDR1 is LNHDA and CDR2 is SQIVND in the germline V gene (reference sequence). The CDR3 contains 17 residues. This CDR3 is CASSIDQGTSSYNEQFF. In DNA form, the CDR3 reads TGTGCCAGTAGTATAGATCAGGGGACTAGCTCCTACAATGAGCAGTTCTTC.

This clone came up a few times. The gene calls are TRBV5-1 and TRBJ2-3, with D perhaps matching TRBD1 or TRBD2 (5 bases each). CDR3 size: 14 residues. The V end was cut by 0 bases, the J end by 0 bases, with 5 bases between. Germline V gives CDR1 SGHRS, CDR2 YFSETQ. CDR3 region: CASSLGGSTDTQYF. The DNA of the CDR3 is TGCGCCAGCAGCTTGGGGGGGAGCACAGATACGCAGTATTTT.

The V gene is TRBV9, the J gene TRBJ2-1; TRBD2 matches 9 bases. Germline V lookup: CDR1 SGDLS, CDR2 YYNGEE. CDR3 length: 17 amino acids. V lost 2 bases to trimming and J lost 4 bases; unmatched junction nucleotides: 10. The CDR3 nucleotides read TGTGCCAGCAGCGTCCTTAGCGGGAGTGGGGGGTACAATGAGCAGTTCTTC. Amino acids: CASSVLSGSGGYNEQFF.

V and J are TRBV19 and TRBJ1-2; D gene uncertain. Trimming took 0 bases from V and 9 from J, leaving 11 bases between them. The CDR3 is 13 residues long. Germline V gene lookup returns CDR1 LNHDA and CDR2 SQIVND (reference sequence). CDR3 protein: CASSIEPERSYTF. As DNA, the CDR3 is TGTGCCAGTAGTATAGAGCCAGAGAGGAGCTACACCTTC.

The CDR3 here is CASSPRHFGNTIYF. In DNA form, the CDR3 reads TGTGCCAGCAGTCCCCGACACTTCGGAAACACCATATATTTT. The chain joins TRBV6-2 or TRBV6-3 to TRBJ1-3; D is uncertain. Germline V gene sequence: CDR1 MNHEY, CDR2 SVGEGT. V was trimmed by 5 bases and J by 4 bases, leaving 12 bases between them. This CDR3 comprises 14 residues.

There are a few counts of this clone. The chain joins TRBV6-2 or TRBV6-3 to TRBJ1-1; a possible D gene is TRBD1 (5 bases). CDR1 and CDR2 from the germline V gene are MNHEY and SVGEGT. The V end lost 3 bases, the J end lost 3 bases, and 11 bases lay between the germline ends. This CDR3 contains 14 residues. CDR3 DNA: TGTGCCAGCAGTTATCGGCGGGGGGACACTGAAGCTTTCTTT. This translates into CASSYRRGDTEAFF.

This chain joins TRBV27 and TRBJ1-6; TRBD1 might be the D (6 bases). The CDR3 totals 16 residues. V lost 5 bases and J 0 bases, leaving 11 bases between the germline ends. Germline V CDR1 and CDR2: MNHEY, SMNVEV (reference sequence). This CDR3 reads CASSRGVSSYNSPLHF. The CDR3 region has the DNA TGTGCCAGCAGTAGGGGGGTGAGCTCCTATAATTCACCCCTCCACTTT.

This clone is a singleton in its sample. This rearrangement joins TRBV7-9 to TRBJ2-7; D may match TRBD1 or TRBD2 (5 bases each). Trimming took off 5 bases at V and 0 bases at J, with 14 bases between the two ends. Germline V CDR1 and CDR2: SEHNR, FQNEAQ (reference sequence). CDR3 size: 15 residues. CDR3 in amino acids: CASSPWDGSSYEQYF. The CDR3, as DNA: TGTGCCAGCAGCCCCTGGGACGGTAGCTCCTACGAGCAGTACTTC.

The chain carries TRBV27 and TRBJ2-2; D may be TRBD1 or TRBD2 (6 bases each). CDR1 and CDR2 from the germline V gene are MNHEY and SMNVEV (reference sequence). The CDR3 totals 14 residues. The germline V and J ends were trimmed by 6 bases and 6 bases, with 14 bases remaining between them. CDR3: CASRPRGEAGELFF. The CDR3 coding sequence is TGTGCCAGCAGGCCTAGGGGGGAGGCCGGGGAGCTGTTTTTT.

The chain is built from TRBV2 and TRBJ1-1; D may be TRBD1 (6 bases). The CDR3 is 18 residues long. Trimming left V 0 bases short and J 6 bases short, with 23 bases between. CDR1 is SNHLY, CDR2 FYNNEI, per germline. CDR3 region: CASSEAGTLGAGIAEAFF. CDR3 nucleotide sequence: TGTGCCAGCAGTGAAGCGGGGACTTTGGGGGCCGGGATCGCTGAAGCTTTCTTT.

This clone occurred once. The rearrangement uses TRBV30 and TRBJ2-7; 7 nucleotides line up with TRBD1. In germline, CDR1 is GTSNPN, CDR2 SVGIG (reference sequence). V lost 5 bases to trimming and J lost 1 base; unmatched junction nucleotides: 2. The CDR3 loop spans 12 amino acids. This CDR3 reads CAWQGESYEQYF. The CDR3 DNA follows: TGTGCCTGGCAGGGGGAGTCCTACGAGCAGTACTTC.

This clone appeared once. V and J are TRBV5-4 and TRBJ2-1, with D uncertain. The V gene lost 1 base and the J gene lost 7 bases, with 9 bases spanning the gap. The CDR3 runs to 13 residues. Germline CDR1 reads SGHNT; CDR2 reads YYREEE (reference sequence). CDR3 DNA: TGTGCCAGCAGCTTGCGGGCGCAGAATGAGCAGTTCTTC. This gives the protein CASSLRAQNEQFF.

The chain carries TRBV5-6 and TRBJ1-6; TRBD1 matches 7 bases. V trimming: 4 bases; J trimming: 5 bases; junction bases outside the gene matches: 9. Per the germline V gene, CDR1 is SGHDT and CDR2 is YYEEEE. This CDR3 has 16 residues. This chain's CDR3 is CASSPGRTGNNSPLHF. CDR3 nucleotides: TGTGCCAGCAGCCCGGGGAGGACAGGAAATAATTCACCCCTCCACTTT. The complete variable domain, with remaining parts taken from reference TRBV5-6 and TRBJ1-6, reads DAGVTQSPTHLIKTRGQQVTLRCSPKSGHDTVSWYQQALGQGPQFIFQYYEEEERQRGNFPDRFSGHQFPNYSSELNVNALLLGDSALYLCASSPGRTGNNSPLHFGNGTRLTVT.

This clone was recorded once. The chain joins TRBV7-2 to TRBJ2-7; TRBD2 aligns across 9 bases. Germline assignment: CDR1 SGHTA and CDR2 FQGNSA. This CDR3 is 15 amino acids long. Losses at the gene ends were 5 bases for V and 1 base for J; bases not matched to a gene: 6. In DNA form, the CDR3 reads TGTGCCAGCAGCGTAACTAGCGGGCCTTCCTACGAGCAGTACTTC. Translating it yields CASSVTSGPSYEQYF.

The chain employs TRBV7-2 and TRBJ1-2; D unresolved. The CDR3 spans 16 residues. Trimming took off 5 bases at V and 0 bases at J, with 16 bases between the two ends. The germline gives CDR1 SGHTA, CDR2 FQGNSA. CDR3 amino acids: CASSAMDETTNYGYTF. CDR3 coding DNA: TGTGCCAGCAGCGCGATGGACGAGACTACTAACTATGGCTACACCTTC.

The CDR3 is CASGTSWDREEAFF. The CDR3 nucleotides are TGTGCCAGCGGAACTTCCTGGGACAGGGAGGAAGCTTTCTTT. The rearrangement links TRBV25-1 to TRBJ1-1, with 9 nucleotides matching TRBD1. CDR1 and CDR2 from the germline V gene are MGHDK and SYGVNS. The V gene end was trimmed by 8 bases and the J gene end by 8 bases; junction bases not matched to a gene: 12. The CDR3 has 14 residues.

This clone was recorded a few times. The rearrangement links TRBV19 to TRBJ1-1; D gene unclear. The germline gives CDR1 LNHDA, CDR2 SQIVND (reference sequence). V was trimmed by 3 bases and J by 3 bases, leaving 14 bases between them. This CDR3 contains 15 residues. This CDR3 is CASSIPSQWYTEAFF. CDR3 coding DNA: TGTGCCAGTAGTATCCCTAGCCAGTGGTACACTGAAGCTTTCTTT.

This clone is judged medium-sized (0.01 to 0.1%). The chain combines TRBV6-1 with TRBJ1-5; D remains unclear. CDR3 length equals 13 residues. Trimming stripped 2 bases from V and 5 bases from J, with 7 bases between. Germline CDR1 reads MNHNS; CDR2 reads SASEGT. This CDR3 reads CASSEQRDQPQHF. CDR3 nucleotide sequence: TGTGCCAGCAGTGAACAGAGGGATCAGCCCCAGCATTTT.

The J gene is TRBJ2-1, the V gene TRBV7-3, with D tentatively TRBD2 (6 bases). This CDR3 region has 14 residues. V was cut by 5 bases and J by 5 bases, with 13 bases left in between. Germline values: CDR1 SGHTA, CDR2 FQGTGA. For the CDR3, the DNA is TGTGCCAGCAGCCCAAGCCGGGAGAACAATGAGCAGTTCTTC. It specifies CASSPSRENNEQFF.

Here the CDR3 reads CASSLWLAGNSGANVLTF. DNA of the CDR3: TGTGCCAGCAGCTTATGGTTAGCGGGAAACTCTGGGGCCAACGTCCTGACTTTC. The chain employs TRBV11-2 and TRBJ2-6; TRBD2 aligns across 8 bases. The germline CDR1 and CDR2 sequences are SGHAT and FQNNGV. CDR3 size: 18 residues. The V and J ends lost 2 bases and 0 bases, in that order; junction bases with no gene match: 6.